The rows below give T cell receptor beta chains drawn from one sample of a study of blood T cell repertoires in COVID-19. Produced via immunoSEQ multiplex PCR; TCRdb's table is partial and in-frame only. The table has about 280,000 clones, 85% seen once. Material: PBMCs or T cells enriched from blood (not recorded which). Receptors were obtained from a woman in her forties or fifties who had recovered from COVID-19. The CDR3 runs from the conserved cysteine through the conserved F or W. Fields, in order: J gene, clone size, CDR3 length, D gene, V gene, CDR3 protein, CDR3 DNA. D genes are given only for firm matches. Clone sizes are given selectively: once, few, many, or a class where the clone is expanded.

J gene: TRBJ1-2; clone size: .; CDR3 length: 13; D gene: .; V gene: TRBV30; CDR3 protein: CAWSHAGNYGYTF; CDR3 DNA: TGTGCCTGGAGTCATGCAGGGAACTATGGCTACACCTTC
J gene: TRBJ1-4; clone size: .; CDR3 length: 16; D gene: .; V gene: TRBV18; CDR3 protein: CASSPVRRQSNEKLFF; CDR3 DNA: TGTGCCAGCTCACCGGTAAGACGACAGTCTAATGAAAAACTGTTTTTT
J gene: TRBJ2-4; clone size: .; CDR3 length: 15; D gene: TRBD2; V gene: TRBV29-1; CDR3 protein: CSVQTGTSGGNIQYF; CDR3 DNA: TGCAGCGTTCAAACCGGGACTAGCGGGGGGAACATTCAGTACTTC
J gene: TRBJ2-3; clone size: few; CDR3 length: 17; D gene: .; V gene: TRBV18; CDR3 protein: CASSPFGRTMNTDTQYF; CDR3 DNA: TGTGCCAGCTCACCGTTTGGCAGAACCATGAACACAGATACGCAGTATTTT
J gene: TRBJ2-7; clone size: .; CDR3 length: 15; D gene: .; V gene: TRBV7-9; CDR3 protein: CASSLVESSSYEQYF; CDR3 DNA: TGTGCCAGCAGCTTAGTAGAATCAAGCTCCTACGAGCAGTACTTC
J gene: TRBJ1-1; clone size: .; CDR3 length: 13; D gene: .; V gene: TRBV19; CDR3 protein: CASSGTLNTEAFF; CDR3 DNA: TGTGCCAGTAGTGGGACTCTCAACACTGAAGCTTTCTTT
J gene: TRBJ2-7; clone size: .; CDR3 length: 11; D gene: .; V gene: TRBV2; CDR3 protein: CASTISYEQYF; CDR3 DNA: TGTGCCAGCACCATCTCCTACGAGCAGTACTTC
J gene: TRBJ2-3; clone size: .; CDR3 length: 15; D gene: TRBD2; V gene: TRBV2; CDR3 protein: CASFRVGGKPDTQYF; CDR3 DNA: TGTGCCAGCTTTCGGGTCGGGGGGAAGCCAGATACGCAGTATTTT
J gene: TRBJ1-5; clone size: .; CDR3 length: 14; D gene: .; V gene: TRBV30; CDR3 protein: CAWSYRNLRQPQHF; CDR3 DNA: TGTGCCTGGAGTTACAGAAACCTCCGTCAGCCCCAGCATTTT
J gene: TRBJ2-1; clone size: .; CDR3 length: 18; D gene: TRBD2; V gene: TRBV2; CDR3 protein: CASRDGTSGRPLYNEQFF; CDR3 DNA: TGTGCCAGCAGGGATGGGACTAGCGGGAGACCCCTCTACAATGAGCAGTTCTTC
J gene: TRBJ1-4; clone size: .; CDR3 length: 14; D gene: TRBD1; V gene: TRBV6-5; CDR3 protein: CASRRQGEVEKLFF; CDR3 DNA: TGTGCCAGCCGCAGACAGGGGGAGGTAGAAAAACTGTTTTTT
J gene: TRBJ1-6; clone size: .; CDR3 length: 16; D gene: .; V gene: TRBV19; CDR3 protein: CASSISTARGDSPLHF; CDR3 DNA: TGTGCCAGTAGTATCTCCACGGCCCGGGGGGATTCACCCCTCCACTTT
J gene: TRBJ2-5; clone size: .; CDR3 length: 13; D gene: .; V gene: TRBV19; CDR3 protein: CASSIAGWETQYF; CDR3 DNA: TGTGCCAGTAGTATAGCCGGGTGGGAGACCCAGTACTTC
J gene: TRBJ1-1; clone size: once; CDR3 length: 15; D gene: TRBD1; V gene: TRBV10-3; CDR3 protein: CAISESDRENTEAFF; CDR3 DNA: TGTGCCATCAGTGAGTCGGACAGGGAAAACACTGAAGCTTTCTTT
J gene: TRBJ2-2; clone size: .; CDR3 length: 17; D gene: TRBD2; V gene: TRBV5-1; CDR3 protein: CASSLSPRETNTGELFF; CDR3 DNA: TGCGCCAGCAGCTTGTCTCCGCGGGAGACAAACACCGGGGAGCTGTTTTTT
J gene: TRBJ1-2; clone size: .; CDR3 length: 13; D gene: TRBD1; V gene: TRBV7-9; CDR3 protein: CASSWDSNYGYTF; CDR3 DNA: TGTGCCAGCAGCTGGGACAGTAACTATGGCTACACCTTC
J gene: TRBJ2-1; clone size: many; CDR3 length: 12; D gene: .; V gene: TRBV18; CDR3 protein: CASSPGGPTQFF; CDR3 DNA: TGTGCCAGCTCACCCGGGGGGCCGACGCAGTTCTTC
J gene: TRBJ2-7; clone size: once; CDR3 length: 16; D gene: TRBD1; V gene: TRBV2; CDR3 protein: CASSRPRGTGSSMEYF; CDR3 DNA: TGTGCCAGCTCACGCCCGCGGGGGACAGGGTCCTCAATGGAGTACTTC
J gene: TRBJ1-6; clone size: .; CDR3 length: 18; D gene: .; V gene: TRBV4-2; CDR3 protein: CASSQELGGRSYNSPLHF; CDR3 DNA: TGTGCCAGCAGCCAAGAATTGGGGGGGAGGTCCTATAATTCACCCCTCCACTTT
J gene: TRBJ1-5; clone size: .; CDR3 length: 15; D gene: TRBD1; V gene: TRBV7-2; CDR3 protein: CASSLALQGGQPQHF; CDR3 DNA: TGTGCCAGCAGCTTAGCCCTCCAGGGGGGACAGCCCCAGCATTTT
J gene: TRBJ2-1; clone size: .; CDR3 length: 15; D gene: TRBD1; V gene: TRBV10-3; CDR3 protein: CAISQGTGTYNEQFF; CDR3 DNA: TGTGCCATCAGCCAAGGGACAGGAACCTACAATGAGCAGTTCTTC
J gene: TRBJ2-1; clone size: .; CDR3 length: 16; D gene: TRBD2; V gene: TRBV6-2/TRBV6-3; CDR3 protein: CASSYRLAGVGSEQFF; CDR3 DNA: TGTGCCAGCAGTTATAGGCTAGCGGGAGTGGGTAGTGAGCAGTTCTTC
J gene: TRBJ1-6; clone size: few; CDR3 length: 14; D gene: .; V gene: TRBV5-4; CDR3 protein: CASSRDYYNSPLHF; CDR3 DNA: TGTGCCAGCAGCAGGGACTACTATAATTCACCCCTCCACTTT
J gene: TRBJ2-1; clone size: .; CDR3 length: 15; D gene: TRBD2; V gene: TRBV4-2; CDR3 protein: CASSSGGSSYNEQFF; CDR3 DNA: TGTGCCAGCAGCTCCGGGGGGAGCTCCTACAATGAGCAGTTCTTC
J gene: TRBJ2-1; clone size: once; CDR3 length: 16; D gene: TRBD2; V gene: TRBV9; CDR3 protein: CASSVATLAARDEQFF; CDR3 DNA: TGTGCCAGCAGCGTAGCTACTCTAGCGGCTCGGGATGAGCAGTTCTTC
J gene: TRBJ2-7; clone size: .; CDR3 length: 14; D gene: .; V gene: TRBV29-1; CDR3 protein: CSVVTAHTSYEQYF; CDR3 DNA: TGCAGCGTCGTCACAGCCCATACTTCCTACGAGCAGTACTTC
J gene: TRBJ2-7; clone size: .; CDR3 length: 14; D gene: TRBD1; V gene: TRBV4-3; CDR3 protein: CASSQVGTGDEQYF; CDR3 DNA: TGCGCCAGCAGCCAAGTGGGGACAGGCGACGAGCAGTACTTC
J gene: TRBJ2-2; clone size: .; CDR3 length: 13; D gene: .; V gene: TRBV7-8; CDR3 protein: CASRTVGSGELFF; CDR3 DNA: TGTGCCAGCAGGACAGTAGGGTCCGGGGAGCTGTTTTTT
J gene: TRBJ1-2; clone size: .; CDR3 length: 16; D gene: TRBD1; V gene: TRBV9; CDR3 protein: CASSVGDRSFPYGYTF; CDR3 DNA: TGTGCCAGCAGCGTAGGGGACAGGAGTTTCCCCTATGGCTACACCTTC
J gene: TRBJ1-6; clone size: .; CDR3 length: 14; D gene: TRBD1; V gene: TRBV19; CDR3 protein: CASSTGQGYSPLHF; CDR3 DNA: TGTGCCAGTAGTACGGGACAGGGTTACTCACCCCTCCACTTT
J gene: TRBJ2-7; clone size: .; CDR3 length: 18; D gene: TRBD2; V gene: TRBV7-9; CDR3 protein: CASSDRGGPGAIGYEQYF; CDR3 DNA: TGTGCCAGCAGCGATCGGGGAGGGCCTGGGGCAATTGGCTACGAGCAGTACTTC
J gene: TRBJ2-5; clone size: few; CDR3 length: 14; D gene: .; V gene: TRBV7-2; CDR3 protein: CASSLQGGSETQYF; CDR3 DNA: TGTGCCAGCAGCCTCCAGGGGGGCTCAGAGACCCAGTACTTC
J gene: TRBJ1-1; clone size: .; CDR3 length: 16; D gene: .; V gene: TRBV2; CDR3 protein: CASSGGPGHQNTEAFF; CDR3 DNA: TGTGCCAGCAGTGGGGGACCGGGACACCAAAACACTGAAGCTTTCTTT
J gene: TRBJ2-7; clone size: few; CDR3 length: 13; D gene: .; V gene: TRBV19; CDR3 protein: CASSMSSSYEQYF; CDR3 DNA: TGTGCCAGTAGTATGTCTAGCTCCTACGAGCAGTACTTC
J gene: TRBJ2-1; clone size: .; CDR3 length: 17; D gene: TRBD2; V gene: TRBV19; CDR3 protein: CASRGVAGRSSYNEQFF; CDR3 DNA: TGTGCCAGTAGGGGGGTAGCGGGTAGAAGCTCCTACAATGAGCAGTTCTTC
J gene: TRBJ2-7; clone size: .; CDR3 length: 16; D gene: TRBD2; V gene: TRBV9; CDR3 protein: CASSVSLAGGSYEQYF; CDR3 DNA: TGTGCCAGCAGCGTAAGTCTAGCGGGAGGATCTTACGAGCAGTACTTC
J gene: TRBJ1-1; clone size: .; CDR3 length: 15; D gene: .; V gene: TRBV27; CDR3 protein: CASSLSTQGNTEAFF; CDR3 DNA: TGTGCCAGCAGTTTATCAACACAGGGGAACACTGAAGCTTTCTTT
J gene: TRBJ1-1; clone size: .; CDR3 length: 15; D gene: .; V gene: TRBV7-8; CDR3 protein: CASSPQFRGNTEAFF; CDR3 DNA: TGTGCCAGCAGCCCCCAGTTCAGGGGAAACACTGAAGCTTTCTTT
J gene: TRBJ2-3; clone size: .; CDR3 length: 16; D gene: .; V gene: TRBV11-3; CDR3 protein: CASSLIPARATDTQYF; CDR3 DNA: TGTGCCAGCAGCTTAATACCCGCCAGGGCCACAGATACGCAGTATTTT
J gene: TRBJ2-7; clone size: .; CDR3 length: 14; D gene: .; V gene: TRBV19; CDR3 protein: CASSPTGLLHEQYF; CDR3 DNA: TGTGCCAGTAGTCCGACGGGACTCCTCCACGAGCAGTACTTC
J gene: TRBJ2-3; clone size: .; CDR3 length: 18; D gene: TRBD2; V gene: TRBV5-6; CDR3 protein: CASSSSIAGALSADTQYF; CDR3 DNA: TGTGCCAGCAGCTCCTCAATAGCGGGAGCTCTGAGCGCAGATACGCAGTATTTT
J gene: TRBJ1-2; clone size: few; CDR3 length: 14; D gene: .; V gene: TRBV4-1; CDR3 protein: CASSRTASNYGYTF; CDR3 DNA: TGCGCCAGCAGTCGGACAGCTTCTAACTATGGCTACACCTTC
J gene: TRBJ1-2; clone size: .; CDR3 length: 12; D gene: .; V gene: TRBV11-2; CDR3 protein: CASSFSSSPYTF; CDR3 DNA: TGTGCCAGCAGCTTCAGTTCTTCCCCCTACACCTTC
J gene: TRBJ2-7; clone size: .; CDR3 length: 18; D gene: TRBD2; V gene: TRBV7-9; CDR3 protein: CASSLGTSGKGRSYEQYF; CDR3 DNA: TGTGCCAGCAGCTTAGGAACTAGCGGGAAGGGACGGTCCTACGAGCAGTACTTC